The clone carrying this TCR beta chain was seen a few times. Its antigen is unknown. TCRdb redid the calling of the 5' RACE reads with MiXCR, one entry per CDR3 protein. The table records 200,000 or so distinct CDR3 sequences, roughly 18% of them present only once. The data stem from a study of T-cell memory formation after mild COVID-19. General study points: Clones that got smaller from day 15 to 85 had even CD4/CD8, while clones growing later tipped toward CD4+. Shrinking CD4+ clones resided mostly in CM and EM, and CD8+ ones in EMRA. Within pre-infection memory, some responding clones were found, suggesting cross-reactive memory joined.

Sequenced input: PBMCs or a T cell subset sorted from them (not recorded which). This clonotype was obtained from an adult woman who had mild COVID-19 (a few samples of this study predate the infection). Cell type and time point are not known.

CDR3 in amino acids: CASSPPVSNQPQHF. The CDR3 DNA reads TGTGCCAGCAGCCCCCCGGTAAGCAATCAGCCCCAGCATTTT. The V and J genes are TRBV7-9 and TRBJ1-5; no reliable D call. Germline CDR1 is SEHNR and CDR2 is FQNEAQ (reference sequence). There are 14 residues in the CDR3. Trimming removed 5 bases from V and 1 base from J, with 9 bases in between. The complete variable domain, with remaining parts taken from reference TRBV7-9 and TRBJ1-5, reads DTGVSQNPRHKITKRGQNVTFRCDPISEHNRLYWYRQTLGQGPEFLTYFQNEAQLEKSRLLSDRFSAERPKGSFSTLEIQRTEQGDSAMYLCASSPPVSNQPQHFGDGTRLSIL.